This note documents a single T cell receptor beta chain sequence. The CDR3 runs 14 residues. Looked up from germline, CDR1 is MNHNY and CDR2 is SVGAGI (reference sequence). V lost 6 bases, J lost 8 bases, and 16 bases lay in between. This entry comes from a study of T cell changes during pregnancy in multiple sclerosis. Produced via immunoSEQ multiplex PCR; TCRdb's table is partial and in-frame only. The repertoire holds tens of thousands of clones, with just over 90% as singletons. The sample was CD4+ T cells from peripheral blood mononuclear cells, taken before pregnancy. The chain recombines TRBV6-6 with TRBJ1-4; D ambiguous. The origin of this receptor is a female donor with multiple sclerosis, enrolled in a pregnancy study. The CDR3 is CASSRERLVEKLFF. DNA of the CDR3: TGTGCCAGCAGCCGGGAACGGTTGGTAGAAAAACTGTTTTTT.